This TCR beta chain was captured in a study of cytomegalovirus exposure and HLA in healthy donors. The wider study: Approximately 190 million T cells yielded roughly 120 million unique TCR beta sequences in earlier analysis.

Study observations and caveats: Later work found most CMV-associated TCR beta chains apparently HLA-restricted. There were 150 or so TCR beta chains listed as cytomegalovirus-associated.

The ends lost 4 bases at V and 0 bases at J; junction bases unmatched: 13. Germline CDR1 and CDR2: SGDLS and YYNGEE. The CDR3 consists of 18 residues. Concerning this clone itself: Its antigen is unknown.

This PCR relied on a set of 60 Vbeta primers and 13 Jbeta primers. TCRdb keeps only in-frame clones here, not all; method: immunoSEQ multiplex PCR. The sample carries some 170,000 clones, around three quarters recorded once. Sequencing was performed on PBMCs. The gene calls are TRBV9 and TRBJ1-5; TRBD1 matches 7 bases. The receptor comes from a woman between 35 and 50 years old in good health and CMV-seronegative. The chain's CDR3 is CASSPGGMEGASNQPQHF. The CDR3 bases are TGTGCCAGCAGCCCGGGGGGGATGGAGGGGGCTAGCAATCAGCCCCAGCATTTT.